This TCR beta chain appears in the sequencing data of a study of blood T cell repertoires in COVID-19. Libraries were prepared by immunoSEQ multiplex PCR; TCRdb keeps only in-frame clonotypes and omits some of them. The sample consists of hundreds of thousands of clones, roughly 85% of them appearing once. The V segment lost 5 bases and the J segment 4 bases; nucleotides outside the gene matches: 6. Germline assignment: CDR1 SGHTA and CDR2 FQGNSA. The CDR3 covers 14 residues. This sequence joins TRBV7-2 and TRBJ1-1; 8 positions agree with TRBD1. This sequence originates from a woman in her late teens or twenties who had recovered from COVID-19. The sample taken for sequencing was peripheral blood. CDR3 region: CASSLLQGGTEAFF. The DNA for the CDR3 is TGTGCCAGCAGCCTTTTACAGGGGGGCACTGAAGCTTTCTTT.